This TCR beta chain was sequenced during a study of vaccination effects on CD4 cells after COVID-19. Across the study: PBMC cultures contained around 2 million cells per well, roughly 10 IU/ml IL-2 and roughly 10 ug/ml peptides.

Clones were sequenced by immunoSEQ multiplex PCR, and TCRdb holds only the in-frame ones, with some missing. The sample yields over 8,500 clones, around 76% seen once. Concerning this clone: Its antigen is unidentified.

Having been cultured for roughly 11 days, the cells underwent CD4+ T cell isolation. Of the BNT162b2 and mRNA-1273 vaccines, participants received two doses of one or the other. The clonotype originates from a human donor who received a COVID-19 vaccine. This sample comprised CD4+ T cells from PBMCs cultured without peptide, obtained after COVID-19 vaccination.

The chain's CDR3 is CASSSGRVGTEAFF. The CDR3 nucleotides read TGTGCCAGCAGCTCAGGCAGGGTGGGGACTGAAGCTTTCTTT. The rearrangement joins TRBV7-2 to TRBJ1-1, with a tentative D call TRBD1 (5 bases). Germline assignment: CDR1 SGHTA and CDR2 FQGNSA. V was pared by 4 bases and J by 5 bases, with 14 bases between. The CDR3 totals 14 residues. Together with reference TRBV7-2 and TRBJ1-1, the CDR3 gives the full variable domain: GAGVSQSPSNKVTEKGKDVELRCDPISGHTALYWYRQSLGQGLEFLIYFQGNSAPDKSGLPSDRFSAERTGGSVSTLTIQRTQQEDSAVYLCASSSGRVGTEAFFGQGTRLTVV.